This T cell receptor beta chain originates from a study of CD8+ T cells in alopecia areata. About the study: Treated patients were given 5 to 10 mg oral tofacitinib twice daily. For 6 to 18 months, tofacitinib was taken, and 6 months off drug followed. Study-wide results and limits: Lesional scalp exceeded normal scalp in clonality, especially in alopecia totalis/universalis.

It was cDNA, reverse transcribed from extracted RNA, that served as the sequencing template. The protocol was immunoSEQ multiplex PCR, while the TCRdb copy is restricted to in-frame clones and leaves out a portion. The data show 150,000 or so clones, about 70% seen once. Regarding this clone: Its antigen remains unknown.

This CDR3 has 14 amino acids. The germline V gene has CDR1 SNHLY and CDR2 FYNNEI. The V end lost 7 bases, the J end lost 0 bases, and 12 bases lay between the germline ends. Punch biopsies of lesional scalp, plus peripheral blood, were taken from alopecia areata patients. The rearrangement uses TRBV2 and TRBJ1-1, with D possibly matching TRBD1 (6 bases). The source material was CD8+ T cells sorted from blood, sampled at week 0. The TCR comes from a human donor with alopecia areata. CDR3: CASTEGEVNTEAFF. The CDR3 region has the DNA TGTGCCAGCACCGAGGGGGAGGTGAACACTGAAGCTTTCTTT.